The 9 T cell receptor beta chains below come from one sample, sequenced in a study of blood T cell repertoires in COVID-19. Some clones are missing from TCRdb's copy, which holds only in-frame ones; the method was immunoSEQ multiplex PCR. This table has fewer than 400,000 clones, 75% to 90% appearing once. Specimen: PBMCs or T cells enriched from blood (not recorded which). All receptors derive from a man in his thirties or forties who had recovered from COVID-19.

The V and J genes are TRBV18 and TRBJ1-5; D is uncertain. The V end lost 4 bases, the J end lost 7 bases, and 11 bases lay between the germline ends. In germline, CDR1 is KGHSH, CDR2 LQKENI. The CDR3 is made up of 13 amino acids. CDR3 sequence reads: CASSQTIIQPQHF. Written as DNA, the CDR3 is TGTGCCAGCTCACAAACAATTATCCAGCCCCAGCATTTT.

This sequence joins TRBV7-9 and TRBJ2-3; 8 positions agree with TRBD1. Germline assignment: CDR1 SEHNR and CDR2 FQNEAQ (reference sequence). The V segment lost 4 bases and the J segment 0 bases; nucleotides outside the gene matches: 9. This CDR3 contains 17 residues. CDR3 loop: CASSSRQGLKSTDTQYF. As DNA, the CDR3 is TGTGCCAGCAGCTCCCGACAGGGGTTGAAAAGCACAGATACGCAGTATTTT.

V is TRBV7-9 and J is TRBJ2-1; possibly TRBD1 for D (5 bases). V lost 7 bases, J lost 7 bases, and 14 bases lay in between. Germline CDR1 reads SEHNR; CDR2 reads FQNEAQ (reference sequence). The CDR3 spans 13 residues. This chain's CDR3 is CASIGHESNEQFF. The CDR3 bases are TGTGCCAGCATAGGACACGAATCAAATGAGCAGTTCTTC.

This chain uses TRBV11-2 with TRBJ2-1, with a weak D call TRBD2 (6 bases). The V gene lost 2 bases and the J gene lost 1 base, with 18 bases spanning the gap. The CDR3 extends over 18 amino acids. CDR1 is SGHAT and CDR2 is FQNNGV in the germline V gene. The CDR3 DNA is TGTGCCAGCAGCTTATTCGGGACTCAACCCCTATCCTACAATGAGCAGTTCTTC. The encoded protein is CASSLFGTQPLSYNEQFF.

J is TRBJ1-3 and V is TRBV7-6; 7 bases align to TRBD1. In germline, CDR1 is SGHVS, CDR2 FNYEAQ. This CDR3 region has 16 residues. Trimming removed 3 bases from V and 2 bases from J; junction bases left unmatched: 7. The CDR3 sequence: CASSLGWGTAGNTIYF. CDR3 sequence (DNA): TGTGCCAGCAGCTTGGGGTGGGGGACAGCTGGAAACACCATATATTTT.

This clone was seen ten or more times. The chain recombines TRBV19 with TRBJ1-5; 7 bases are shared with TRBD1. Germline V gives CDR1 LNHDA, CDR2 SQIVND (reference sequence). The CDR3 totals 15 residues. The junction had 3 bases not matched to a gene; V was cut back by 4 bases and J by 0 bases. The CDR3 is CASSRQGDSNQPQHF. As DNA, the CDR3 is TGTGCCAGTAGTAGACAGGGCGATAGCAATCAGCCCCAGCATTTT.

This clone was counted only a few times. The V and J genes are TRBV30 and TRBJ1-3, with 9 bases identical to TRBD1. V lost 3 bases, J lost 8 bases, and 11 bases stayed unmatched. CDR3 length: 15 residues. Germline V gene sequence: CDR1 GTSNPN, CDR2 SVGIG (reference sequence). CDR3 sequence: CAWRHRGRVLDTIYF. The CDR3 nucleotides read TGTGCCTGGAGACACAGGGGGCGTGTCCTGGACACCATATATTTT. The full variable domain, its missing parts supplied by reference TRBV30 and TRBJ1-3, is SQTIHQWPATLVQPVGSPLSLECTVEGTSNPNLYWYRQAAGRGLQLLFYSVGIGQISSEVPQNLSASRPQDRQFILSSKKLLLSDSGFYLCAWRHRGRVLDTIYFGEGSWLTVV.

This chain connects TRBV5-1 to TRBJ1-6, with 8 bases lining up with TRBD1. CDR1 SGHRS and CDR2 YFSETQ come from the germline V gene. With V trimmed by 6 bases and J by 2 bases, 7 bases remained unmatched. The CDR3 spans 16 residues. CDR3 residues: CASNPGQAPYNSPLHF. CDR3 nucleotide sequence: TGCGCCAGCAACCCGGGACAGGCGCCCTATAATTCACCCCTCCACTTT.

This clone occurred once. V is TRBV3-1 (or the pseudogene TRBV3-2) and J is TRBJ1-6; TRBD1 agrees at 7 bases. The CDR3 consists of 14 residues. The V segment lost 7 bases and the J segment 10 bases; nucleotides outside the gene matches: 10. CDR1 LGHDT and CDR2 YNNKEL come from the germline V gene (reference sequence). The CDR3 region is CASTHGTATSPLHF. The CDR3 DNA follows: TGTGCCAGCACCCACGGGACAGCTACATCACCCCTCCACTTT.